This T cell receptor beta chain was captured in a study of blood T cell repertoires in COVID-19. In the study's own analysis: Estimation of nucleated cell counts was performed using reference gene primer amplification. Method: immunoSEQ multiplex PCR; TCRdb's copy keeps in-frame clones and lacks some. V and J calls and clone size are those listed in that table; D and trimming were worked out from the DNA. The sample has 95,000 to 110,000 clones, more than 70% seen once. Sequencing was done on a sample of peripheral blood. This receptor was identified in a woman aged 60-70 years with acute or convalescent COVID-19.

The CDR3 DNA follows: TGTGCCAGCAGTCGTGGACTAGCGGGAGGGCATGAGCAGTTCTTC. It codes for CASSRGLAGGHEQFF. The rearrangement joins TRBV27 to TRBJ2-1; 15 nucleotides align to TRBD2. CDR3 length equals 15 residues. Germline CDR1 is MNHEY and CDR2 is SMNVEV (reference sequence). Trimming at V came to 5 bases and at J to 8 bases, leaving 4 bases not matched to a gene.